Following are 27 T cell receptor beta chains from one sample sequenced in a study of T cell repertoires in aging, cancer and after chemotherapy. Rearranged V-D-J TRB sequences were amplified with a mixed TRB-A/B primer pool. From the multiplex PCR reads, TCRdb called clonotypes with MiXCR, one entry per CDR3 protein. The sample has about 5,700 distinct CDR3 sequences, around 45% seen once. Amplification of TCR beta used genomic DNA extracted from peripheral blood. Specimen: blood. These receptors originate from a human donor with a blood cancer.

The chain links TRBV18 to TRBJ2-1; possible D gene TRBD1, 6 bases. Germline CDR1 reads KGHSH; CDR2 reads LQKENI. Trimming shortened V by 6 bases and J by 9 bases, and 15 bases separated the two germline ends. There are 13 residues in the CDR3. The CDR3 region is CASSKNRDFEQFF. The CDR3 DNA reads TGTGCCAGCTCGAAAAACAGGGATTTTGAGCAGTTCTTC.

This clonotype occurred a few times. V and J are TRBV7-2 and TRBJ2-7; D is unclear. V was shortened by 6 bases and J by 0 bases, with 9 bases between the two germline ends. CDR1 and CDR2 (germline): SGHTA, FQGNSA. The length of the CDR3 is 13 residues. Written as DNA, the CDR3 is TGTGCCAGCAGTTTCCACAGCTCCTACGAGCAGTACTTC. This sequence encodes CASSFHSSYEQYF.

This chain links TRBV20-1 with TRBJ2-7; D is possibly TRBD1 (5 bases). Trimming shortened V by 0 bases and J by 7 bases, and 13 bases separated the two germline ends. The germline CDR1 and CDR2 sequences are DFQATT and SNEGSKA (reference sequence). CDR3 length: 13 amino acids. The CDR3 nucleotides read TGCAGTGCTAGAGATGGCAGGGTGCGAGAGCAGTACTTC. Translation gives CSARDGRVREQYF.

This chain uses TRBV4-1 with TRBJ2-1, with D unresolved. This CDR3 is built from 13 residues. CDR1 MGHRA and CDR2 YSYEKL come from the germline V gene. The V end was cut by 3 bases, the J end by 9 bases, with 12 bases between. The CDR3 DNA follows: TGCGCCAGCAGCCAGCCGCCAGCGCCTGAGCAGTTCTTC. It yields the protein CASSQPPAPEQFF.

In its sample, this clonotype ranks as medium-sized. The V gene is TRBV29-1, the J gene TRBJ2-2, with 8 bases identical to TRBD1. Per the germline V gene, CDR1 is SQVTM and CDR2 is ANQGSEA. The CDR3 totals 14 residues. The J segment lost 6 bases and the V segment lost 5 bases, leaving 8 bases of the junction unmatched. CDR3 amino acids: CSVTGQGRAGELFF. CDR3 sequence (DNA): TGCAGCGTTACCGGACAGGGTCGGGCCGGGGAGCTGTTTTTT.

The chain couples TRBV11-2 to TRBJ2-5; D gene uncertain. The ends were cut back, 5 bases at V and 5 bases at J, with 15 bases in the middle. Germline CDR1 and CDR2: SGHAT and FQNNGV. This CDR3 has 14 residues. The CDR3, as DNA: TGTGCCAGCAGCCCCGGGCAGGCAAGGGAGACCCAGTACTTC. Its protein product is CASSPGQARETQYF.

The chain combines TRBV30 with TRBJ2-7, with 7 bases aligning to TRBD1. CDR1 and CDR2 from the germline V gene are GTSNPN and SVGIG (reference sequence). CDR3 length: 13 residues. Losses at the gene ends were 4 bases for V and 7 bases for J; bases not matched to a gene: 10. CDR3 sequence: CAWNRGRVGEQYF. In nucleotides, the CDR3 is TGTGCCTGGAACAGGGGCCGGGTTGGTGAGCAGTACTTC.

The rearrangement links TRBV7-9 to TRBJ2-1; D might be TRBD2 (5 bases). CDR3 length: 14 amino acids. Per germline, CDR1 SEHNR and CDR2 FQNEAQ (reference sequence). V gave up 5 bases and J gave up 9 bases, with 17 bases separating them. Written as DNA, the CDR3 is TGTGCCAGCAGCCTAGAGGTTAGCGTCAGTGAGCAGTTCTTC. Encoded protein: CASSLEVSVSEQFF.

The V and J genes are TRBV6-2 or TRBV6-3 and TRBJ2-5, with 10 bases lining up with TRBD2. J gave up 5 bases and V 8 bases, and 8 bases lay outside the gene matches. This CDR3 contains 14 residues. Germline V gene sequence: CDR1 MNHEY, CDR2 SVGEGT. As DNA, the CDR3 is TGTGCCAGCTGGACTAGCGGAAAAGGGGAGACCCAGTACTTC. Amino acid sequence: CASWTSGKGETQYF.

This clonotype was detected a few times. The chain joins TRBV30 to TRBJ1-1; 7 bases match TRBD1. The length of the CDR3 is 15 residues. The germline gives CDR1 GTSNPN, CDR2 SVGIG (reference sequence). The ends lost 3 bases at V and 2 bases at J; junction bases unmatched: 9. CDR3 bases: TGTGCCTGGAGCGAGCCGGACAGGACAAACACTGAAGCTTTCTTT. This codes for CAWSEPDRTNTEAFF.

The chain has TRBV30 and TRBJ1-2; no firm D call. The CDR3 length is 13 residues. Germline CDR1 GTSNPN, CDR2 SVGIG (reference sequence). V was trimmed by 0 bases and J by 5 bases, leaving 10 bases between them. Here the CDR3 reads CAWSVSRGYGYTF. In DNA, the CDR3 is TGTGCCTGGAGTGTAAGCAGAGGGTATGGCTACACCTTC.

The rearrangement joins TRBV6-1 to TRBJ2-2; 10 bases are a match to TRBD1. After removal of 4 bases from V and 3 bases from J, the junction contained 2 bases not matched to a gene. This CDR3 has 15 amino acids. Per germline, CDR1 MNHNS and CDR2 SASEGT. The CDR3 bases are TGTGCCAGCAGTGCCGGGACAGGGGACACCGGGGAGCTGTTTTTT. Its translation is CASSAGTGDTGELFF.

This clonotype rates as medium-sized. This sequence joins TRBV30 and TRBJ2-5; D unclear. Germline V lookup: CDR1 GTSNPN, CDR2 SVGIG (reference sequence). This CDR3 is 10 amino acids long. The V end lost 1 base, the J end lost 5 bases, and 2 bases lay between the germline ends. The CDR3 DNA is TGTGCCTGGAGTGATGAGACCCAGTACTTC. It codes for CAWSDETQYF. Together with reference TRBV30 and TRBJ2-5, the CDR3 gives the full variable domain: SQTIHQWPATLVQPVGSPLSLECTVEGTSNPNLYWYRQAAGRGLQLLFYSVGIGQISSEVPQNLSASRPQDRQFILSSKKLLLSDSGFYLCAWSDETQYFGPGTRLLVL.

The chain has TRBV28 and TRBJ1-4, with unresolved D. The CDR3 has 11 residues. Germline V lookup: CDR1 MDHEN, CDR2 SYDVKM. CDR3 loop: CAIGKNEKLFF. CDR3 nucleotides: TGTGCAATAGGAAAAAATGAAAAACTGTTTTTT.

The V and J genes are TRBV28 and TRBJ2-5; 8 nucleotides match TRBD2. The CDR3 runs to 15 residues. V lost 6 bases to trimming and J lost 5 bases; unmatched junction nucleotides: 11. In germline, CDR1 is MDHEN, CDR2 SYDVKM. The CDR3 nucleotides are TGTGCCAGCAGCTCACTCCGGGGGGGGTTCGAGACCCAGTACTTC. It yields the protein CASSSLRGGFETQYF.

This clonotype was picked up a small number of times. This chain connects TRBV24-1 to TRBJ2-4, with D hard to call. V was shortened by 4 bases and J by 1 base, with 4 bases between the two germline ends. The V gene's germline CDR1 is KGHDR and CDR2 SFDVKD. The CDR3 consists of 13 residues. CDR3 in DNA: TGTGCCACCAGTGACGGGGCCAAAAACATTCAGTACTTC. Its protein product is CATSDGAKNIQYF.

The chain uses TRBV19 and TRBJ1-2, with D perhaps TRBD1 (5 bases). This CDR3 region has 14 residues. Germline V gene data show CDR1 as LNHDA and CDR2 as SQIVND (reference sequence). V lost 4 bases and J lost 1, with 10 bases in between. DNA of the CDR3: TGTGCCAGTAGTACCTCAGACAGTAACTATGGCTACACCTTC. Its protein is CASSTSDSNYGYTF.

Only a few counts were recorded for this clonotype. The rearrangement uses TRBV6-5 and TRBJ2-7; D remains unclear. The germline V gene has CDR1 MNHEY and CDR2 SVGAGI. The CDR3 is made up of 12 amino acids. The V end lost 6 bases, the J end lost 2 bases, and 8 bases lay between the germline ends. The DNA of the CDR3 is TGTGCCAGCAGGGGCGTAACCTACGAGCAGTACTTC. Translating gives CASRGVTYEQYF.

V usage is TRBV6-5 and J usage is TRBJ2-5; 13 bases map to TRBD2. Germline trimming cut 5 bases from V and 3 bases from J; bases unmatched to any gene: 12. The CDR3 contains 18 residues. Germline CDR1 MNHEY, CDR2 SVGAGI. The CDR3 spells CASSKLAGGQRQKETQYF. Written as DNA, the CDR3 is TGTGCCAGCAGTAAACTAGCGGGGGGGCAGCGGCAGAAAGAGACCCAGTACTTC.

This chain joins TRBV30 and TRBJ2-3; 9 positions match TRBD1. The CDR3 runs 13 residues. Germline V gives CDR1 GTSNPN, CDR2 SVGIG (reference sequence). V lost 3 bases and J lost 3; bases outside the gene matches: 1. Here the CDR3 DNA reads TGTGCCTGGAGACAGGGGGCAACAGATACGCAGTATTTT. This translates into CAWRQGATDTQYF.

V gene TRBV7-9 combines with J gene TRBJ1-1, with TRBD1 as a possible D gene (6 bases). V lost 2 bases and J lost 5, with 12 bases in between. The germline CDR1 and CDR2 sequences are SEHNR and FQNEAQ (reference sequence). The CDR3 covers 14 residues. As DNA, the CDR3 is TGTGCCAGCAGCTTACGGGGAGGGGGAACTGAAGCTTTCTTT. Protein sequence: CASSLRGGGTEAFF. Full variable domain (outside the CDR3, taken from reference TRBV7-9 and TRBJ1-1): DTGVSQNPRHKITKRGQNVTFRCDPISEHNRLYWYRQTLGQGPEFLTYFQNEAQLEKSRLLSDRFSAERPKGSFSTLEIQRTEQGDSAMYLCASSLRGGGTEAFFGQGTRLTVV.

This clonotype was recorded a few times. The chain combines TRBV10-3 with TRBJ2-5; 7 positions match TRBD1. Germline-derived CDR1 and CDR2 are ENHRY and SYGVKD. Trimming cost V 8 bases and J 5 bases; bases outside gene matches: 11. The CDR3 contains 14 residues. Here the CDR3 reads CAIGSYRGYETQYF. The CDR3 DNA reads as TGTGCCATCGGATCTTACAGGGGTTATGAGACCCAGTACTTC.

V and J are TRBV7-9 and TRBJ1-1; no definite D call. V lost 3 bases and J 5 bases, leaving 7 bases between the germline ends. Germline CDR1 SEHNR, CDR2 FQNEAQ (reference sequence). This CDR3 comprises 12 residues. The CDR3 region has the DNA TGTGCCAGCAGCTTGCGGGAGACTGAAGCTTTCTTT. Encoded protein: CASSLRETEAFF.

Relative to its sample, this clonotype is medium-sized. The chain's CDR3 is CAWSVPSGVGVETQYF. CDR3 nucleotide sequence: TGTGCCTGGAGTGTTCCATCGGGAGTTGGAGTTGAGACCCAGTACTTC. The V call is TRBV30, the J call TRBJ2-5; weak D call: TRBD2 (6 bases). Germline V gives CDR1 GTSNPN, CDR2 SVGIG (reference sequence). V dropped 0 bases and J dropped 5 bases, with 19 bases sitting between them. This CDR3 has 16 residues.

The CDR3 bases are TGCAGTGCTAGTCGTAGCGGTGAAGATACGCAGTATTTT. It codes for CSASRSGEDTQYF. The chain recombines TRBV20-1 with TRBJ2-3; a weak D match, TRBD2 (6 bases). Trimming pared 3 bases from V and 5 bases from J, leaving 12 bases between. The CDR3 contains 13 residues. Germline V gene sequence: CDR1 DFQATT, CDR2 SNEGSKA (reference sequence).

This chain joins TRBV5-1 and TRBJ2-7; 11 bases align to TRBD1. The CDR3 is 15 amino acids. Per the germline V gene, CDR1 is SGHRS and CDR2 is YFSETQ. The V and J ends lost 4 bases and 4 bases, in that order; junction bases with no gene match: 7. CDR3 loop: CASSPMDRGLYEQYF. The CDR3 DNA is TGCGCCAGCAGCCCGATGGACAGGGGGCTATACGAGCAGTACTTC.

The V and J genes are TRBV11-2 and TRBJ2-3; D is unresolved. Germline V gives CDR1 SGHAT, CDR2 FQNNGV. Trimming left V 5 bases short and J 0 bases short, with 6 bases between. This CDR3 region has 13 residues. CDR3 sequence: CASSRPSTDTQYF. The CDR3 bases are TGTGCCAGCAGCCGACCTAGCACAGATACGCAGTATTTT.